The rows below give T cell receptor beta chains drawn from one sample of a study of neoadjuvant anti-PD-1 for oral cavity cancer. This table comes from immunoSEQ multiplex PCR, and its TCRdb copy is limited to in-frame clones, with some not included. The sample yields more than 6,500 clones, less than 75% seen once. The sample in question was PBMCs, obtained after nivolumab (anti-PD-1) treatment. The source is a person aged 35-79 years with oral cavity squamous cell carcinoma. Both conserved end residues are part of each CDR3. The D gene is left open where the match is weak. Clone size is shown for a subset of rows, as once, few, many or a class of expanded clone.

j_gene: TRBJ1-6; v_gene: TRBV7-2; abundance: .; d_gene: .; CDR3aa: CASSLKATNSPLHF; CDR3nt: TGTGCCAGCAGCTTAAAAGCCACTAATTCACCCCTCCACTTT
j_gene: TRBJ2-7; v_gene: TRBV11-2; abundance: medium-sized; d_gene: .; CDR3aa: CASSLGPVRGEQYF; CDR3nt: TGTGCCAGCAGCTTAGGACCCGTTCGGGGCGAGCAGTACTTC
j_gene: TRBJ2-5; v_gene: TRBV5-4; abundance: .; d_gene: TRBD1; CDR3aa: CASSLRTGDGETQYF; CDR3nt: TGTGCCAGCAGCCTCCGGACAGGGGACGGGGAGACCCAGTACTTC
j_gene: TRBJ1-6; v_gene: TRBV6-1; abundance: .; d_gene: TRBD1; CDR3aa: CASRQTDRGSPLHF; CDR3nt: TGTGCCAGCAGACAAACGGACAGGGGCTCACCCCTCCACTTT
j_gene: TRBJ1-2; v_gene: TRBV7-3; abundance: .; d_gene: .; CDR3aa: CASSSPETDYGYTF; CDR3nt: TGTGCCAGCAGCTCTCCGGAGACGGACTATGGCTACACCTTC
j_gene: TRBJ2-5; v_gene: TRBV10-2; abundance: .; d_gene: .; CDR3aa: CASSASGNQETQYF; CDR3nt: TGCGCCAGCAGCGCGTCCGGGAACCAAGAGACCCAGTACTTC
j_gene: TRBJ1-2; v_gene: TRBV27; abundance: .; d_gene: .; CDR3aa: CASSPGQANYGYTF; CDR3nt: TGTGCCAGCAGTCCAGGACAAGCTAACTATGGCTACACCTTC
j_gene: TRBJ1-5; v_gene: TRBV28; abundance: .; d_gene: TRBD1; CDR3aa: CASSSGGSGQPQHF; CDR3nt: TGTGCCAGCAGCTCAGGGGGCTCGGGTCAGCCCCAGCATTTT
j_gene: TRBJ2-5; v_gene: TRBV5-6; abundance: .; d_gene: .; CDR3aa: CASSLGQETQYF; CDR3nt: TGTGCCAGCAGCTTGGGACAAGAGACCCAGTACTTC
j_gene: TRBJ1-4; v_gene: TRBV19; abundance: .; d_gene: .; CDR3aa: CASSSGRLGQLNEKLFF; CDR3nt: TGTGCCAGTAGTTCCGGCCGCCTGGGACAACTAAATGAAAAACTGTTTTTT
j_gene: TRBJ2-2; v_gene: TRBV9; abundance: .; d_gene: .; CDR3aa: CASSPQRGTNTGELFF; CDR3nt: TGTGCCAGCAGCCCTCAAAGGGGGACCAACACCGGGGAGCTGTTTTTT
j_gene: TRBJ1-1; v_gene: TRBV13; abundance: .; d_gene: .; CDR3aa: CASSLAGFTFF; CDR3nt: TGTGCCAGCAGCTTAGCAGGGTTTACTTTCTTT
j_gene: TRBJ1-1; v_gene: TRBV4-3; abundance: few; d_gene: .; CDR3aa: CASSQEYSPMAEAFF; CDR3nt: TGCGCCAGCAGCCAAGAATACAGCCCCATGGCTGAAGCTTTCTTT
j_gene: TRBJ2-1; v_gene: TRBV4-2; abundance: .; d_gene: .; CDR3aa: CASSQDPSALEGEQFF; CDR3nt: TGTGCCAGCAGCCAAGATCCATCAGCGCTTGAGGGAGAGCAGTTCTTC